This is a list of T cell receptor beta chains from one sample in a study of cytomegalovirus exposure and HLA in healthy donors. The assay was immunoSEQ multiplex PCR, and TCRdb's table has in-frame clones only and misses some. The table has 130,000 to 150,000 clones, around 88% seen once; the top ten hold roughly 7.7%. Sequenced sample: PBMCs. These receptors were obtained from a woman between 18 and 30 years old in good health and CMV-seropositive. Both conserved end residues are part of each CDR3. A D gene is named only where the DNA matches it firmly. Rows give clone size only sometimes, using once, few, many, or a class for an expanded clone.

J | D | V | size | CDR3 | DNA
TRBJ2-7 | TRBD2 | TRBV19 | - | CASKRAGGSYEQYF | TGTGCCAGTAAACGAGCGGGGGGAAGCTACGAGCAGTACTTC
TRBJ1-5 | - | TRBV19 | - | CASTLEGINQPQHF | TGTGCCAGTACGTTGGAGGGGATCAATCAGCCCCAGCATTTT
TRBJ1-4 | - | TRBV7-8 | - | CASSLQATNEKLFF | TGTGCCAGCAGCTTACAGGCAACTAATGAAAAACTGTTTTTT
TRBJ2-1 | - | TRBV4-2 | - | CASSQERGFEQFF | TGTGCCAGCAGCCAAGAAAGGGGGTTTGAGCAGTTCTTC
TRBJ1-5 | TRBD1 | TRBV7-3 | once | CASSLTGGQGPQHF | TGTGCCAGCAGCTTAACGGGGGGACAGGGACCCCAGCATTTT
TRBJ2-7 | - | TRBV6-6 | - | CASNQQDSYEQYF | TGTGCCAGCAATCAACAGGACTCCTACGAGCAGTACTTC
TRBJ2-7 | - | TRBV27 | once | CASSLSRATYEQYF | TGTGCCAGCAGTTTATCCAGGGCTACCTACGAGCAGTACTTC
TRBJ2-1 | TRBD2 | TRBV27 | - | CASSAGTSGHNEQFF | TGTGCCAGCAGCGCCGGGACTAGCGGCCACAATGAGCAGTTCTTC
TRBJ2-7 | TRBD1 | TRBV11-2 | - | CASSQSGTGGFYEQYF | TGTGCCAGCAGCCAATCCGGGACAGGGGGCTTCTACGAGCAGTACTTC
TRBJ2-1 | TRBD2 | TRBV11-1 | - | CASSLGGGPSYNEQFF | TGTGCCAGCAGCCTCGGGGGGGGGCCCTCCTACAATGAGCAGTTCTTC
TRBJ2-5 | TRBD2 | TRBV9 | - | CASSPHTSGQETQYF | TGTGCCAGCAGCCCCCATACTAGCGGGCAAGAGACCCAGTACTTC
TRBJ2-1 | - | TRBV5-1 | - | CASSMNRIYEQFF | TGCGCCAGCAGCATGAACAGAATTTATGAGCAGTTCTTC